The 3 T cell receptor beta chains in this list originate from one sample, sequenced in a study of cytomegalovirus exposure and HLA in healthy donors. The PCR ran on 60 Vbeta and 13 Jbeta primers. Profiled with immunoSEQ multiplex PCR; TCRdb holds only in-frame clones, not every one. The sample holds 200,000 or so clones, approximately 70% seen once. Sequencing used PBMCs. These receptor sequences come from a man in his forties or fifties in good health and CMV-seropositive.

The rearrangement joins TRBV4-1 to TRBJ2-7; maybe TRBD1 (6 bases). The CDR3 runs 14 residues. CDR1 is MGHRA and CDR2 is YSYEKL in the germline V gene. Trimming removed 1 base at V and 0 bases at J, with 7 bases between. The CDR3 protein is CASSQVGASYEQYF. CDR3 in DNA: TGCGCCAGCAGCCAAGTGGGGGCCTCCTACGAGCAGTACTTC.

The chain is built from TRBV7-6 and TRBJ1-2; D gene ambiguous. Germline V CDR1 and CDR2: SGHVS, FNYEAQ. V gave up 5 bases and J gave up 6 bases, with 13 bases separating them. This CDR3 is 13 amino acids long. The CDR3 DNA follows: TGTGCCAGCAGCGCAGTAGGAACTAATGGCTACACCTTC. It specifies CASSAVGTNGYTF. The whole variable domain, filled in from reference TRBV7-6 and TRBJ1-2, reads GAGVSQSPRYKVTKRGQDVALRCDPISGHVSLYWYRQALGQGPEFLTYFNYEAQQDKSGLPNDRFSAERPEGSISTLTIQRTEQRDSAMYRCASSAVGTNGYTFGSGTRLTVV.

CDR3 protein: CASSVGTGGNSGNTIYF. CDR3 coding DNA: TGTGCCAGCAGCGTGGGGACAGGGGGCAACTCTGGAAACACCATATATTTT. The chain employs TRBV9 and TRBJ1-3, with 12 nucleotides matching TRBD1. J lost 0 bases, V lost 2 bases, and 3 bases had no gene match. The CDR3 runs to 17 residues. Germline values: CDR1 SGDLS, CDR2 YYNGEE.